Below are 10 T cell receptor beta chains sequenced from a single sample in a study of human T cells and chemical hapten exposure. TCRdb re-derived calls from the RACE reads in MiXCR, one entry per CDR3 protein. The sample consists of a few hundred thousand distinct CDR3 sequences, roughly 6% of them appearing once. Time point defined: patch test 2, 6 weeks after DPC sensitization. The treatment here: therapeutic diphenylcyclopropenone sensitization with weekly scalp DPC. Here the sequenced sample was whole blood, taken in connection with sensitization to the hapten diphenylcyclopropenone (DPC). Receptors were obtained from a woman aged 18-35 years with alopecia areata. Some clones in this sample may be carry-over from other donors' samples.

Only a few counts were recorded for this clonotype. This chain connects TRBV4-3 to TRBJ2-2, with D possibly matching TRBD1 (6 bases). Trimming took 1 base from V and 7 from J, leaving 10 bases between them. Germline assignment: CDR1 LGHNA and CDR2 YSLEER. This CDR3 is built from 14 residues. The CDR3 DNA is TGCGCCAGCAGCCAAGGCCAGGGGATCGGGGAGCTGTTTTTT. Translation: CASSQGQGIGELFF.

This clonotype was seen many times. This CDR3 reads CASSQNYGYTF. The CDR3 bases are TGTGCCAGCAGCCAGAACTATGGCTACACCTTC. This chain connects TRBV7-2 to TRBJ1-2; no firm D call. Germline V gives CDR1 SGHTA, CDR2 FQGNSA. There are 11 residues in the CDR3. With 5 bases removed from V and 2 bases from J, the gap between germline ends came to 3 bases.

Ten or more counts support this clonotype. The rearrangement joins TRBV20-1 to TRBJ2-3; TRBD2 matches 9 bases. The V gene's germline CDR1 is DFQATT and CDR2 SNEGSKA (reference sequence). Losses at the gene ends were 1 base for V and 4 bases for J; bases not matched to a gene: 0. This CDR3 region has 13 residues. CDR3 nucleotide sequence: TGCAGTGCTAGAGGCGGGGGGGCAGATACGCAGTATTTT. It specifies CSARGGGADTQYF.

This clonotype occurred many times. The chain combines TRBV20-1 with TRBJ1-6; D possibly corresponds to TRBD1 (5 bases). Trimming took off 4 bases at V and 7 bases at J, with 14 bases between the two ends. Germline loops: CDR1 DFQATT, CDR2 SNEGSKA (reference sequence). The CDR3 runs to 14 residues. The CDR3 DNA sequence: TGCAGTGCTACACTTTCCGAGGGGAATTCACCCCTCCACTTT. As protein: CSATLSEGNSPLHF.

This clonotype was observed a few times. The chain couples TRBV7-9 to TRBJ2-3; 7 positions agree with TRBD1. V shed 3 bases, J shed 6 bases, and the junction held 6 bases outside the gene matches. There are 14 residues in the CDR3. Germline V CDR1 and CDR2: SEHNR, FQNEAQ (reference sequence). The CDR3, as DNA: TGTGCCAGCAGCTTGACCGGGACAGAGGATACGCAGTATTTT. It codes for CASSLTGTEDTQYF.

This clonotype was seen repeatedly, ten times or more. The chain couples TRBV7-2 to TRBJ2-3, with 9 bases lining up with TRBD2. Germline-derived CDR1 and CDR2 are SGHTA and FQGNSA. The CDR3 is 17 residues long. The J segment lost 5 bases and the V segment lost 0 bases, leaving 9 bases of the junction unmatched. CDR3 DNA sequence: TGTGCCAGCAGCTTAGCCGGAATTAGCGGGGGTGGAGATACGCAGTATTTT. It is translated as CASSLAGISGGGDTQYF. Combining the CDR3 with reference TRBV7-2 and TRBJ2-3 gives the whole variable domain GAGVSQSPSNKVTEKGKDVELRCDPISGHTALYWYRQSLGQGLEFLIYFQGNSAPDKSGLPSDRFSAERTGGSVSTLTIQRTQQEDSAVYLCASSLAGISGGGDTQYFGPGTRLTVL.

This clonotype was counted ten times or more. The chain joins TRBV10-3 to TRBJ2-3; tentative D call: TRBD2 (6 bases). CDR3 length: 15 amino acids. Germline loops: CDR1 ENHRY, CDR2 SYGVKD. Trimming removed 6 bases at V and 0 bases at J, with 13 bases between. Here the CDR3 DNA reads TGTGCCATCAGAGTGGTGGCGGGAAGCACAGATACGCAGTATTTT. This codes for CAIRVVAGSTDTQYF.

As concerns this clonotype: This may arise from a read error, as a much more abundant clone is one base away. Since no conserved phenylalanine or tryptophan closes the CDR3, a read error is the likely cause. The J gene is TRBJ1-1, the V gene TRBV27; a weak D match, TRBD1 (5 bases). This CDR3 is built from 16 residues. V was clipped by 0 bases and J by 0 bases, with 11 bases between them. Per germline, CDR1 MNHEY and CDR2 SMNVEV (reference sequence). This CDR3 reads CASSLSGQGLNTEAFL. CDR3 DNA: TGTGCCAGCAGTTTATCGGGCCAGGGCCTGAACACTGAAGCTTTCTTA.

V is TRBV9 and J is TRBJ2-5; no reliable D call. V was cut by 0 bases and J by 7 bases, with 10 bases left in between. The CDR3 is 13 residues long. In germline, CDR1 is SGDLS, CDR2 YYNGEE. This CDR3 reads CASSVGISATQYF. CDR3 bases: TGTGCCAGCAGCGTAGGGATTAGTGCGACCCAGTACTTC.

This clonotype was seen a few times. CDR3 sequence: CATRAGQVPYNEQFF. CDR3 nucleotides: TGTGCCACCAGAGCCGGACAGGTCCCCTACAATGAGCAGTTCTTC. The V gene is TRBV15, the J gene TRBJ2-1, with 7 bases identical to TRBD1. This CDR3 is built from 15 residues. CDR1 is LNHNV and CDR2 is YYDKDF in the germline V gene (reference sequence). Unmatched junction bases numbered 7, after V lost 6 bases and J lost 2 bases.